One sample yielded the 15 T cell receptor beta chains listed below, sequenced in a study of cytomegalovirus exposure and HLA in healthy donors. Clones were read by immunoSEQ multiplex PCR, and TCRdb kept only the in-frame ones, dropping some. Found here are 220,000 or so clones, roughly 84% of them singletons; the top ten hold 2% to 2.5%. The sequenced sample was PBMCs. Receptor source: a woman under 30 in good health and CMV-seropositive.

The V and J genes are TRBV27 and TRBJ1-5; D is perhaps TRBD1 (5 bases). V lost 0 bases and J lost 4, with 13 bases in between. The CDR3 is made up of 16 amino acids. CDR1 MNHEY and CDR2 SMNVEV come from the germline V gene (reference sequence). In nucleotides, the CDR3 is TGTGCCAGCAGTTTATCCTTTCAGGGTACTAATCAGCCCCAGCATTTT. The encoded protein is CASSLSFQGTNQPQHF.

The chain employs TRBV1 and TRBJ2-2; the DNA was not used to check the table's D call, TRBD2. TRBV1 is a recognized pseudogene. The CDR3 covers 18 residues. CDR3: CTSSQLSGREIGSGELFF. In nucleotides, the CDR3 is TGCACCAGCAGCCAGTTGAGCGGGAGGGAGATAGGCTCCGGGGAGCTGTTTTTT.

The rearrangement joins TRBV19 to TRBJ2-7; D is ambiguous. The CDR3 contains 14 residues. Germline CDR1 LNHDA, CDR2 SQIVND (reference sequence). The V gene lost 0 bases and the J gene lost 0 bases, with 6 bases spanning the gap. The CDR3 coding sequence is TGTGCCAGTAGTATAGATGCGGTCTCCTACGAGCAGTACTTC. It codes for CASSIDAVSYEQYF.

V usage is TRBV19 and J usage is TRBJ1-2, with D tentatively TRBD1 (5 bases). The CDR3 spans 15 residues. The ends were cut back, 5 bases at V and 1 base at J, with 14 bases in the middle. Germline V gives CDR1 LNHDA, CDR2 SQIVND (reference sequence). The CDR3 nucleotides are TGTGCCAGTAGTGCGGACACCAACCGTAACTATGGCTACACCTTC. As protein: CASSADTNRNYGYTF.

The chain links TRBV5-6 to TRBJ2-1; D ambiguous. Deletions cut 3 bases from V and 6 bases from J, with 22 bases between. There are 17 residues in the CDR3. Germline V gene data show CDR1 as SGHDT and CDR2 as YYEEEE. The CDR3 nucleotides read TGTGCCAGCAGCTCCGCTGGTCTAGTCGTGTCGGCCAATGAGCAGTTCTTC. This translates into CASSSAGLVVSANEQFF.

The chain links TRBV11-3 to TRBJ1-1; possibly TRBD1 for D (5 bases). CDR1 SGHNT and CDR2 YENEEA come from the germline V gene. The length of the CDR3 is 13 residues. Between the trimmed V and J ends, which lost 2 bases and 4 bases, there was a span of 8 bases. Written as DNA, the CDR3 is TGTGCCAGCAGCTTACAGCAGGGCACTGAAGCTTTCTTT. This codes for CASSLQQGTEAFF.

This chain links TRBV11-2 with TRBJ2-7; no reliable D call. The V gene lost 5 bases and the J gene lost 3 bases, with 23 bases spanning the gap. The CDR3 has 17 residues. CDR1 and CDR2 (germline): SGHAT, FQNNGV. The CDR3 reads CASSPPMGLIRFYEQYF. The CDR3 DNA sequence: TGTGCCAGCAGCCCCCCAATGGGCCTCATTCGCTTCTACGAGCAGTACTTC. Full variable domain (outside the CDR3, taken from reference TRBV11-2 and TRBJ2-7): EAGVAQSPRYKIIEKRQSVAFWCNPISGHATLYWYQQILGQGPKLLIQFQNNGVVDDSQLPKDRFSAERLKGVDSTLKIQPAKLEDSAVYLCASSPPMGLIRFYEQYFGPGTRLTVT.

CDR3 region: CASSSDRTSTDTQYF. For the CDR3, the DNA is TGTGCCAGCAGCTCGGACAGAACAAGCACAGATACGCAGTATTTT. V and J are TRBV13 and TRBJ2-3; maybe TRBD1 (6 bases). The V and J ends lost 4 bases and 0 bases respectively, with 11 bases between them. The V gene's germline CDR1 is PRHDT and CDR2 FYEKMQ (reference sequence). CDR3 length: 15 amino acids. Filled out from reference TRBV13 and TRBJ2-3, the complete variable domain reads AAGVIQSPRHLIKEKRETATLKCYPIPRHDTVYWYQQGPGQDPQFLISFYEKMQSDKGSIPDRFSAQQFSDYHSELNMSSLELGDSALYFCASSSDRTSTDTQYFGPGTRLTVL.

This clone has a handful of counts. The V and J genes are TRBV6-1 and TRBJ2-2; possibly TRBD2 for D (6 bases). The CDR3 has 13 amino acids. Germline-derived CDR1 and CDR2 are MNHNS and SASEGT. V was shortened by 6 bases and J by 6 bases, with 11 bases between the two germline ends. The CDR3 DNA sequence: TGTGCCAGCAGGGACTACCCGGCCGGGGAGCTGTTTTTT. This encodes CASRDYPAGELFF.

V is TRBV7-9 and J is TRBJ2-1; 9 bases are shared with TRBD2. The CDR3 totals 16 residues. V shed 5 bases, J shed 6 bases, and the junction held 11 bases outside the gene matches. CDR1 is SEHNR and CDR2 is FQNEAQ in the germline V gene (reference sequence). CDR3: CASSPPRSGSGNEQFF. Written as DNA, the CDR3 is TGTGCCAGCAGCCCGCCCCGTAGCGGGAGTGGCAATGAGCAGTTCTTC.

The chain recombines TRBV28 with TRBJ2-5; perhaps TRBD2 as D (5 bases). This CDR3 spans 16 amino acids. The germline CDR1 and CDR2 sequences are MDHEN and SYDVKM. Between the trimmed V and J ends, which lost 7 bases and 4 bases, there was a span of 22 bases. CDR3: CASTGYQRAGPETQYF. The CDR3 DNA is TGTGCCAGCACCGGGTACCAGAGGGCCGGGCCAGAGACCCAGTACTTC.

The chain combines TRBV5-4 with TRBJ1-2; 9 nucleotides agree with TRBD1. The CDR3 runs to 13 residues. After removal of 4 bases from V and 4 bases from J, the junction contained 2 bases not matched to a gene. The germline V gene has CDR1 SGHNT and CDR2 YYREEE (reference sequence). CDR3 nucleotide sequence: TGTGCCAGCAGCCGGGACAGGGCCTATGGCTACACCTTC. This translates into CASSRDRAYGYTF.

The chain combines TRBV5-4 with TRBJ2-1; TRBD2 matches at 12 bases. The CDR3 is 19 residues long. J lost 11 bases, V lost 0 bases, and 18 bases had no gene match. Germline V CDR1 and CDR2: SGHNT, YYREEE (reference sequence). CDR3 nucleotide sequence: TGTGCCAGCAGCTTGGATCTTCGACTAGCGGGGGCTCGCGGGTTACAGCAGTTCTTC. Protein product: CASSLDLRLAGARGLQQFF.

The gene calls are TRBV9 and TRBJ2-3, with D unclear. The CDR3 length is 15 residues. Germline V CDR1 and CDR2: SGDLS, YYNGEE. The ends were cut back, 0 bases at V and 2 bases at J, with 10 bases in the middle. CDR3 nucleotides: TGTGCCAGCAGCGTAGCTGACTGGTCCACAGATACGCAGTATTTT. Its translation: CASSVADWSTDTQYF. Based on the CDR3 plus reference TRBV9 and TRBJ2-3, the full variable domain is DSGVTQTPKHLITATGQRVTLRCSPRSGDLSVYWYQQSLDQGLQFLIQYYNGEERAKGNILERFSAQQFPDLHSELNLSSLELGDSALYFCASSVADWSTDTQYFGPGTRLTVL.

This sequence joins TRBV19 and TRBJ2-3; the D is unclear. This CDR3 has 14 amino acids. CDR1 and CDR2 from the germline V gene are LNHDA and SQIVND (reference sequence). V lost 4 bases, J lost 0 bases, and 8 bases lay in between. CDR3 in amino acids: CASSTFSSTDTQYF. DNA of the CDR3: TGTGCCAGTAGTACTTTCTCTAGCACAGATACGCAGTATTTT.